This TCR beta chain derives from a study of neurological immune-mediated disorders. Study conclusions and caveats: The study found no CDR3 amino acid sequences shared by expanded clones across subjects, suggesting private repertoires in all groups.

Use was made of roughly 980,000 CD4+ or CD8+ T cells in sorted libraries. Looked up from germline, CDR1 is DFQATT and CDR2 is SNEGSKA (reference sequence). Between the trimmed V and J ends, which lost 0 bases and 0 bases, there was a span of 6 bases. The CDR3 consists of 14 residues. This clonotype was picked up many times. Antigen specificity is unknown. The cDNA was produced through 5'RACE with 10-nucleotide random UMIs. Sequencing runs each yielded over 200 million TCR-beta sequences from 15-18 subjects. A single record per CDR3 protein comes from TCRdb applying MiXCR to the 5' RACE reads. The data hold 30,000 to 45,000 distinct CDR3 sequences, with more than 9% observed a single time.

Sequenced input: CD4+ T cells from blood. J is TRBJ1-3 and V is TRBV20-1; D is unclear. The sequence was obtained from a woman younger than 45 with HTLV-1-associated myelopathy (HAM/TSP). The CDR3 DNA reads as TGCAGTGCTAGAGATCTATTCTCTGGAAACACCATATATTTT. Its protein is CSARDLFSGNTIYF.